This T cell receptor beta chain was retrieved from a study of T-cell reconstitution after alpha-beta-depleted transplantation in children (dated by TCRdb to 2016 to 2017). Context from the whole study: T-cell immune reconstitution after TCRalphabeta/CD19-depleted allogeneic hematopoietic cell transplantation in children was quantitatively tracked in the study by means of TCR repertoire profiling. Study-wide findings and limitations: Over the following months the frequencies of hyperexpanded clones went down, and after one year T-cell counts and TCRbeta diversity were mostly credited to newly produced T cells. The apparently early recovery of alphabetaT-cell counts about two months after transplant reportedly depended on only several hundred rapidly expanded clones that came from non-depleted graft cells. In some patients, the high TCRbeta diversity seen at day 60 was put down to recipient T cells and intrathymic progenitors that had survived conditioning.

The treatment or condition label here, explained by the study, means: allogeneic hematopoietic cell transplantation with graft depleted of TCRalphabeta T cells and CD19 B cells. Transplant recipients were children who received TCRalphabeta/CD19-depleted allogeneic hematopoietic cell grafts. The junction shows trimming of 6 bases on V and 1 base on J, plus 15 bases between the germline ends. The CDR3 sequence holds 15 residues, the cysteine and phenylalanine included. CDR3 DNA is the only sequence kept; it has 45 bases, read in frame from the first base. CDR1 and CDR2, per the germline V gene, are MDHEN and SYDVKM. This clonotype turned up a few times. The target of this receptor is not known. Per-base qualities were not stored, and no clone one base away is much larger. Libraries were built with PCR. Sequencing relied on an Illumina HiSeq 2500. TCR libraries were prepared with molecular barcoding, using unique molecular identifiers to normalize TCRbeta repertoire quantification. TCRdb took the public reads, trimmed them with fastp at Q25, ran MiXCR for clone calling and kept in-frame beta chains. One record per CDR3 amino acid sequence lists the most common genes and DNA. This sample holds fewer than 550,000 distinct CDR3 sequences; about 10% were observed only once. About 15% of the sample is in the top ten clones.

This receptor chain uses TRBV28 and TRBJ1-1, with the identity of the D gene unclear. The receptor was isolated from a female patient aged 2-9 years who had a stem cell transplant for aplastic anemia, so the T cells may come from the graft donor. This material consisted of PBMCs, mostly from graft donor cells, taken 180 days after TCRalphabeta/CD19-depleted stem cell transplant. The DNA is as follows: TGTGCCAGCAGCCCCAGCCCCGGATGGAACACTGAAGCTTTCTTT. Protein translation: CASSPSPGWNTEAFF.